Given below is one T cell receptor (beta chain) in context. Its antigen is as yet unknown. The PCR used 60 Vbeta and 13 Jbeta primers. Here immunoSEQ multiplex PCR was the method, and the copy in TCRdb shows in-frame clones only, minus some. The table lists approximately 190,000 clones, around 81% of them singletons. The CDR3 totals 14 residues. V gave up 0 bases and J gave up 0 bases, with 4 bases separating them. Germline V gene sequence: CDR1 SNHLY, CDR2 FYNNEI. This record comes from a study of cytomegalovirus exposure and HLA in healthy donors. On the study more broadly: In an early release, HLA-typed donors contributed some 82 million unique TCR sequences. The study's findings and limits: The study listed 164 cytomegalovirus-associated TCR beta chains.

The genes are TRBV2 and TRBJ2-3; D not certain. The sequence was obtained from a woman between 18 and 30 years old in good health and CMV-seropositive. Sample: PBMCs. Here the CDR3 reads CASSEAASTDTQYF. The CDR3 DNA is TGTGCCAGCAGTGAAGCAGCTAGCACAGATACGCAGTATTTT.